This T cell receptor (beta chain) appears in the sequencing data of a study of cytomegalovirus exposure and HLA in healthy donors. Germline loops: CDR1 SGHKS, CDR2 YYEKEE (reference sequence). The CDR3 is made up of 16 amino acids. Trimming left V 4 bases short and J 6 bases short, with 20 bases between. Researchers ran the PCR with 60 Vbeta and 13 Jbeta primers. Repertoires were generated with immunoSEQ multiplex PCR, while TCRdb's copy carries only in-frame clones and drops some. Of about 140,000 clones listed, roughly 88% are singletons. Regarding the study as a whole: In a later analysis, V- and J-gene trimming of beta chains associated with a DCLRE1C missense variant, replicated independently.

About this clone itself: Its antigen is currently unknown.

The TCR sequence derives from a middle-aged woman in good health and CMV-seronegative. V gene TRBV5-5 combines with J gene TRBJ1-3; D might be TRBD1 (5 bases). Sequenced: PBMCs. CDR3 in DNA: TGTGCCAGCAGCGAAACACCCGGACACATGATAAACACCATATATTTT. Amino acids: CASSETPGHMINTIYF.